This T cell receptor beta chain was sequenced during a study of cytomegalovirus exposure and HLA in healthy donors. In the PCR, 60 Vbeta and 13 Jbeta primers were used. The data were produced by immunoSEQ multiplex PCR, yet TCRdb's version contains in-frame clones alone and is incomplete. Of 200,000 or so clones detected, 75% to 90% appear once; the ten largest clones hold 2.7%. Remarks on this clone: The antigen remains undetermined.

CDR1 and CDR2 (germline): SEHNR, FQNEAQ (reference sequence). This CDR3 spans 16 amino acids. The germline V and J ends were trimmed by 5 bases and 4 bases, with 20 bases remaining between them. Study results and limitations: Information on immune exposure was restricted to one variable (CMV serostatus).

The sequence derives from a woman aged 40 to 50 in good health and CMV-seronegative. Sample: PBMCs. The chain links TRBV7-9 to TRBJ2-5; D is possibly TRBD1 (7 bases). The CDR3 sequence: CASSLGGAGIRETQYF. CDR3 DNA sequence: TGTGCCAGCAGCCTAGGGGGCGCGGGAATCCGAGAGACCCAGTACTTC.